This record concerns one TCR beta chain sequence. The data derive from a study of blood T cell repertoires in COVID-19. TCRdb's table, derived via immunoSEQ multiplex PCR, lists solely in-frame clones and lacks some. The sample holds around 140,000 clones; 84% are singletons and the top ten take 7% to 9.5%. V was shortened by 0 bases and J by 6 bases, with 13 bases between the two germline ends. Germline CDR1 and CDR2: SGDLS and YYNGEE. CDR3 length: 15 residues. V usage is TRBV9 and J usage is TRBJ1-5; D uncertain. This TCR was sampled from a man aged 30 to 45 with COVID-19, enrolled during active disease. The source material was peripheral blood. The CDR3 protein is CASSVGLGGSQPQHF. DNA for the CDR3: TGTGCCAGCAGCGTAGGACTGGGCGGGAGTCAGCCCCAGCATTTT. Looking up the rest from reference TRBV9 and TRBJ1-5 gives the full variable domain: DSGVTQTPKHLITATGQRVTLRCSPRSGDLSVYWYQQSLDQGLQFLIQYYNGEERAKGNILERFSAQQFPDLHSELNLSSLELGDSALYFCASSVGLGGSQPQHFGDGTRLSIL.